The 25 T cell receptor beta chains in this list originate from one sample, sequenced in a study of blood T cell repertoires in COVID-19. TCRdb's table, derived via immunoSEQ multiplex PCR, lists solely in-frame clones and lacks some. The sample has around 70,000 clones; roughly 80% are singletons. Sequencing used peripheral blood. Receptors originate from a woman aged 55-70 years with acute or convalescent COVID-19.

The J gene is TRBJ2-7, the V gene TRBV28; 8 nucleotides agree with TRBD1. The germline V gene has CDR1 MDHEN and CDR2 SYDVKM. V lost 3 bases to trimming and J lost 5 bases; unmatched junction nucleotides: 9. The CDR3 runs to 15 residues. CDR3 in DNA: TGTGCCAGCAGTTTTCAATCGGACAGGGAGCACGAGCAGTACTTC. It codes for CASSFQSDREHEQYF.

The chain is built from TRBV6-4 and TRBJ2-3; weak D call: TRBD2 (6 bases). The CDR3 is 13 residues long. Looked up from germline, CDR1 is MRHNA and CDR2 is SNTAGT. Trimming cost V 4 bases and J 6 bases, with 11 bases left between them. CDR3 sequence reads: CASSVLGGDTQYF. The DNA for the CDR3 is TGTGCCAGCAGTGTGCTAGGAGGGGATACGCAGTATTTT.

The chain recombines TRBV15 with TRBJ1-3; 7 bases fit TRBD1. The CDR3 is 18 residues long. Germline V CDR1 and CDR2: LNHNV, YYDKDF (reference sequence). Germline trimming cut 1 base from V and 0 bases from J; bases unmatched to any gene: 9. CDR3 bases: TGTGCCACCAGCAGAGTGGGTGGACAGGCCCCCTCTGGAAACACCATATATTTT. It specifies CATSRVGGQAPSGNTIYF.

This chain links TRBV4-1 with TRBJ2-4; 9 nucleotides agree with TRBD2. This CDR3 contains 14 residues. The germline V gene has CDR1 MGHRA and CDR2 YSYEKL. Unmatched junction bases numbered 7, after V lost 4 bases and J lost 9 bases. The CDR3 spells CASSLWRGGGIQYF. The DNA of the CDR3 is TGCGCCAGCAGCCTTTGGCGGGGGGGAGGCATTCAGTACTTC.

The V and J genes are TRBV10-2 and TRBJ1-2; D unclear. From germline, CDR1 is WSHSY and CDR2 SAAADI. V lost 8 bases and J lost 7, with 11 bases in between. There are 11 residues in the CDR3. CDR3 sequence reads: CASAGLGGYTF. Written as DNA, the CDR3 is TGCGCCAGCGCCGGGTTGGGTGGCTACACCTTC.

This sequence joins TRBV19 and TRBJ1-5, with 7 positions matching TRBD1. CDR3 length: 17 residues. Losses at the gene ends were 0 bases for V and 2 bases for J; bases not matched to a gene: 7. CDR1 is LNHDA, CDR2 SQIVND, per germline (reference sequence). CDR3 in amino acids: CASSIEDRVDGNQPQHF. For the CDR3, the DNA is TGTGCCAGTAGTATAGAAGACAGGGTCGATGGCAATCAGCCCCAGCATTTT.

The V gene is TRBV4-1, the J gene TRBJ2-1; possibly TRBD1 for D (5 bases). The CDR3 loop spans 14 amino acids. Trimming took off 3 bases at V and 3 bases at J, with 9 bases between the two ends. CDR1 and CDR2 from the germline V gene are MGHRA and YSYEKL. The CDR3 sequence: CASSHPTGYNEQFF. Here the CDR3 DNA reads TGCGCCAGCAGCCACCCTACAGGCTACAATGAGCAGTTCTTC.

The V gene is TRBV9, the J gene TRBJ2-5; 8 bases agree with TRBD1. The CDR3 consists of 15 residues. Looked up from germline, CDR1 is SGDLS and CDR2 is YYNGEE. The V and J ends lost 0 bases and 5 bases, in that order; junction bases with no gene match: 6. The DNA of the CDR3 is TGTGCCAGCAGCGTAGTGGCAGGGGGCTCGGAGACCCAGTACTTC. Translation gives CASSVVAGGSETQYF.

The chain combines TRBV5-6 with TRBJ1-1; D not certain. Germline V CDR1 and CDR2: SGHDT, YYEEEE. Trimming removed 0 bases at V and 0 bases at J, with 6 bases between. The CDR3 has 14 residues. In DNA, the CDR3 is TGTGCCAGCAGCTTGGATATTGTGAACACTGAAGCTTTCTTT. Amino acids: CASSLDIVNTEAFF.

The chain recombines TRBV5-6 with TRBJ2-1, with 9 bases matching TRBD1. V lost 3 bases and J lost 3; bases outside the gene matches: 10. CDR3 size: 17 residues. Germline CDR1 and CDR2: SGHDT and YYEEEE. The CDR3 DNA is TGTGCCAGCAGCTCCGGGACAGGGCAAAGGAACTACAATGAGCAGTTCTTC. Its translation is CASSSGTGQRNYNEQFF.

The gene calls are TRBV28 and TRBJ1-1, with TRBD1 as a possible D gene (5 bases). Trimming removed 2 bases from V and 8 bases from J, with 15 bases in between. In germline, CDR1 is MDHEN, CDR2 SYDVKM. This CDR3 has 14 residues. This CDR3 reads CASSLVAGSREAFF. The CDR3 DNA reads TGTGCCAGCAGTTTAGTAGCAGGGTCACGGGAAGCTTTCTTT.

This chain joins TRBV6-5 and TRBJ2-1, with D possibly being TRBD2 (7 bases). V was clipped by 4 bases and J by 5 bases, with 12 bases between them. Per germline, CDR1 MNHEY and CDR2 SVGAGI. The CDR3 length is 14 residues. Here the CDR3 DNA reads TGTGCCAGCAGTTCGGCGGGGGCAAACAATGAGCAGTTCTTC. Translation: CASSSAGANNEQFF.

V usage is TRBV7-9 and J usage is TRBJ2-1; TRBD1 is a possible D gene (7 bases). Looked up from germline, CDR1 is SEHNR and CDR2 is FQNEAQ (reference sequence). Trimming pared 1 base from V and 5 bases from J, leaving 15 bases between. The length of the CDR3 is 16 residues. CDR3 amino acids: CASSLGRGVTNNEQFF. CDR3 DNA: TGTGCCAGCAGCTTAGGCAGGGGGGTTACCAACAATGAGCAGTTCTTC.

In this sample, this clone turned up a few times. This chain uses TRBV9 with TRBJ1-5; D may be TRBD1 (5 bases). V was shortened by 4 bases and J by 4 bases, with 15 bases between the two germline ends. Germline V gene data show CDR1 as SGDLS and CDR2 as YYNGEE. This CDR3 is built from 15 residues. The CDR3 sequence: CASSPSAGLNQPQHF. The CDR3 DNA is TGTGCCAGCAGCCCTTCGGCAGGGCTGAATCAGCCCCAGCATTTT.

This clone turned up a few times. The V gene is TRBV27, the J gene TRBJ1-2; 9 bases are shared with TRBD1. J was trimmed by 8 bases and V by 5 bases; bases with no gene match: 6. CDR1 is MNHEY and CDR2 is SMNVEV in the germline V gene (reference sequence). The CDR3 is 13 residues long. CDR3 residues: CASSPGQGGGYTF. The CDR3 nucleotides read TGTGCCAGCAGTCCGGGACAGGGAGGCGGCTACACCTTC.

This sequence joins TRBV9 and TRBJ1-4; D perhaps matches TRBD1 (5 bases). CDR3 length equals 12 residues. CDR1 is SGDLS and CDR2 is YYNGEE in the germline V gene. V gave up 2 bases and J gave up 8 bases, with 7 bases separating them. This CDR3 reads CASSVQGEKLFF. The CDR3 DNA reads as TGTGCCAGCAGCGTCCAGGGCGAAAAACTGTTTTTT.

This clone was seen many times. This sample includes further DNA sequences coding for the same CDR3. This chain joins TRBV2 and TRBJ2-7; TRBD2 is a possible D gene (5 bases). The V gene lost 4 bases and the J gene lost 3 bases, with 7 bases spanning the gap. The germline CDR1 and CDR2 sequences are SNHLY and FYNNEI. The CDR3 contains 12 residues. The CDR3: CASSVEGYEQYV. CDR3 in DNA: TGTGCCAGCAGTGTAGAGGGCTACGAGCAGTACGTC.

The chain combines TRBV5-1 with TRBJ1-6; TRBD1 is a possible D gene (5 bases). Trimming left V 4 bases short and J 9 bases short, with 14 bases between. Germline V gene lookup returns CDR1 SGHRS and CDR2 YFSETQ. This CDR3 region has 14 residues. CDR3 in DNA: TGCGCCAGCAGCCCCGTTGGCGACAGTTCACCCCTCCACTTT. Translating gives CASSPVGDSSPLHF.

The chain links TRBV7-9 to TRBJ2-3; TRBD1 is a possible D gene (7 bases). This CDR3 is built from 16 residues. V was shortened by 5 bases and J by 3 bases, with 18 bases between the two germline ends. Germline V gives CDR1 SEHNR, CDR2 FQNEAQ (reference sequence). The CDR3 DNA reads TGTGCCAGCAGCCCCGGGACAGCCGGAGGGACAGATACGCAGTATTTT. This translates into CASSPGTAGGTDTQYF. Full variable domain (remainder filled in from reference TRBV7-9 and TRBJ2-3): DTGVSQNPRHKITKRGQNVTFRCDPISEHNRLYWYRQTLGQGPEFLTYFQNEAQLEKSRLLSDRFSAERPKGSFSTLEIQRTEQGDSAMYLCASSPGTAGGTDTQYFGPGTRLTVL.

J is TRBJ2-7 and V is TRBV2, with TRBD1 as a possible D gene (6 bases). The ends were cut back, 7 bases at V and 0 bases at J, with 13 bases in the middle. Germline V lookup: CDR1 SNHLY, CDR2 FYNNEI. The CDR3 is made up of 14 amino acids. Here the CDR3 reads CASKDSPLSYEQYF. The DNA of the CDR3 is TGTGCCAGCAAGGACAGTCCCCTCTCCTACGAGCAGTACTTC.

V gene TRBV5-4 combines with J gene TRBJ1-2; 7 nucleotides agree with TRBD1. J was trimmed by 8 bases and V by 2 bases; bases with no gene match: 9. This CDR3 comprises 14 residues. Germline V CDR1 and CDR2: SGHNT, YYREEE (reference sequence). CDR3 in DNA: TGTGCCAGCAGCTTAGGGACAGCCGGGTCGGGCTACACCTTC. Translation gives CASSLGTAGSGYTF.

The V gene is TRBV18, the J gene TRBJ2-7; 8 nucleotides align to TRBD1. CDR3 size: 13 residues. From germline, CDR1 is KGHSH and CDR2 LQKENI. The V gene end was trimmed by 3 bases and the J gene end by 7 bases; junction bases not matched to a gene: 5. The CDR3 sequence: CASSPRTGQEQYV. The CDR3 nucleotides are TGTGCCAGCTCACCCCGGACAGGGCAGGAGCAGTACGTC.

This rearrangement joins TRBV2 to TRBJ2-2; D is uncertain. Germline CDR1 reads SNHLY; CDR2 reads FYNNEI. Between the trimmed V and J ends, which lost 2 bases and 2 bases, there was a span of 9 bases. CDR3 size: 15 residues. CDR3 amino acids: CASSELSSNTGELFF. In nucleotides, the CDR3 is TGTGCCAGCAGTGAACTAAGTTCCAACACCGGGGAGCTGTTTTTT.

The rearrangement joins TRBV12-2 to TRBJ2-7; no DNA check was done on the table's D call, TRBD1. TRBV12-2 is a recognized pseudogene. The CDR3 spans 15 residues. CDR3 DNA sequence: TGTGCAAGTCGCCCAGACAGGGTTATATCCTACGAGCAGTACGTC. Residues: CASRPDRVISYEQYV.

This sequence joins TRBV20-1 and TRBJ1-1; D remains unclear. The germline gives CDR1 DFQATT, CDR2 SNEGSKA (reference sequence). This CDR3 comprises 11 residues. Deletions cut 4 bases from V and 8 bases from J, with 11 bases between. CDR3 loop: CSAKEASEAFF. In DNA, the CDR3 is TGCAGTGCTAAAGAGGCCTCGGAAGCTTTCTTT.